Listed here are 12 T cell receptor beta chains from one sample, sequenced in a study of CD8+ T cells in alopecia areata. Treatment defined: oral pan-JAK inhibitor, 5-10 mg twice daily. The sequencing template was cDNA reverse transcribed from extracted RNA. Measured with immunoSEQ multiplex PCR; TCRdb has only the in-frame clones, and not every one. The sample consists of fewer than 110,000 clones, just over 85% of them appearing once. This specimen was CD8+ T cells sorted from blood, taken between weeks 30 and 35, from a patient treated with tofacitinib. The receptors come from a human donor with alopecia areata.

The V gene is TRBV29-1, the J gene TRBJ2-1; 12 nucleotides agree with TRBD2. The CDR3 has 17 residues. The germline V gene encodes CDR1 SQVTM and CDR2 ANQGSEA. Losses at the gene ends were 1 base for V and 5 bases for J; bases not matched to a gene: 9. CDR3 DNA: TGCAGCGTTGAAGGCCTAGCGGGGGGGTTTGCAGACAATGAGCAGTTCTTC. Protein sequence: CSVEGLAGGFADNEQFF.

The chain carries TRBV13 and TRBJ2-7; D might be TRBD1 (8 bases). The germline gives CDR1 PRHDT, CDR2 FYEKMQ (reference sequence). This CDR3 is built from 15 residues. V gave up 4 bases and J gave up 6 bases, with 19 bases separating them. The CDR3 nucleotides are TGTGCCAGCAGCTCCCCGGACAGGGAGGGGTCCGAGCAGTACTTC. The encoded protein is CASSSPDREGSEQYF.

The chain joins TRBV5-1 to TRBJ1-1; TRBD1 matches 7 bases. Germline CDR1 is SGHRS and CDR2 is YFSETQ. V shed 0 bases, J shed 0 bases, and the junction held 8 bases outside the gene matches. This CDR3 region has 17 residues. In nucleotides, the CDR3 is TGCGCCAGCAGCTTGGCGCCGGGACAGAGCATGAACACTGAAGCTTTCTTT. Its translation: CASSLAPGQSMNTEAFF.

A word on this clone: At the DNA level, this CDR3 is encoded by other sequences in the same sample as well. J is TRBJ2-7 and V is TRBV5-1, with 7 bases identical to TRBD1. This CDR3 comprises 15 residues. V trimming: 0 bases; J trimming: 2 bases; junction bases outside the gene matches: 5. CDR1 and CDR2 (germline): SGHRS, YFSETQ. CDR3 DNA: TGCGCCAGCAGCTTGGGCCAGGGGGATCCCTACGAGCAGTACTTC. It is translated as CASSLGQGDPYEQYF. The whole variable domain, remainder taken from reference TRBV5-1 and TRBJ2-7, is KAGVTQTPRYLIKTRGQQVTLSCSPISGHRSVSWYQQTPGQGLQFLFEYFSETQRNKGNFPGRFSGRQFSNSRSEMNVSTLELGDSALYLCASSLGQGDPYEQYFGPGTRLTVT.

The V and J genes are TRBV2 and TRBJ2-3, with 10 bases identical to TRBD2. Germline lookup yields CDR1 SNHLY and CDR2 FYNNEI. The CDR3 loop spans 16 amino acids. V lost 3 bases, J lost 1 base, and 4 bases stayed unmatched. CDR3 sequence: CASSDPTSGGTDTQYF. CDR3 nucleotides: TGTGCCAGCAGTGACCCCACTAGCGGGGGCACAGATACGCAGTATTTT.

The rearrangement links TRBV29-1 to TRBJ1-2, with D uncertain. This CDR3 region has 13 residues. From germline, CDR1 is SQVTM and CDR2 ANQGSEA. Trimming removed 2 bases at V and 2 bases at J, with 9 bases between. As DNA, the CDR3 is TGCAGCGTTGAAAGTGTGACAAACTATGGCTACACCTTC. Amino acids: CSVESVTNYGYTF.

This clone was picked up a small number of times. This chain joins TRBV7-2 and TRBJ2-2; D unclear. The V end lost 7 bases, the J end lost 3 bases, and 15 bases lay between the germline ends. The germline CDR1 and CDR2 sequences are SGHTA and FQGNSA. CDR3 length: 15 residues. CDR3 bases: TGTGCCAGCATGCAGCTTAGCATTGACACCGGGGAGCTGTTTTTT. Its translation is CASMQLSIDTGELFF.

The chain's CDR3 is CASSVGTAEETQYF. As DNA, the CDR3 is TGCGCCAGCAGCGTTGGGACAGCAGAAGAGACCCAGTACTTC. The chain couples TRBV5-1 to TRBJ2-5, with 7 bases aligning to TRBD1. Trimming took 4 bases from V and 3 from J; bases not matched to a gene: 6. The germline V gene has CDR1 SGHRS and CDR2 YFSETQ. The CDR3 is made up of 14 amino acids.

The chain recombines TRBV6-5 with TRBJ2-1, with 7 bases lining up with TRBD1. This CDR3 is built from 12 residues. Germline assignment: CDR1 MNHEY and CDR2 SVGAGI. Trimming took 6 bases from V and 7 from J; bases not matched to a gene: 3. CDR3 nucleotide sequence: TGTGCCAGCAGGTCACAGGGGAATGAGCAGTTCTTC. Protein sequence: CASRSQGNEQFF.

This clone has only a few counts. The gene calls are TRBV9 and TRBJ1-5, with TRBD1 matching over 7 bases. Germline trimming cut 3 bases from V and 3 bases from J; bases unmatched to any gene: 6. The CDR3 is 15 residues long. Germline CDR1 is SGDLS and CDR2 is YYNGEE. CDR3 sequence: CASSATGQHNQPQHF. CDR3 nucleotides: TGTGCCAGCAGCGCGACGGGACAGCACAATCAGCCCCAGCATTTT.

The CDR3 here is CASSQGTGTSPTF. CDR3 in DNA: TGCGCCAGCAGCCAAGGGACAGGGACATCACCTACCTTC. This chain connects TRBV4-1 to TRBJ1-2; 8 bases fit TRBD1. With V trimmed by 1 base and J by 14 bases, 9 bases remained unmatched. The CDR3 loop spans 13 amino acids. Germline-derived CDR1 and CDR2 are MGHRA and YSYEKL.

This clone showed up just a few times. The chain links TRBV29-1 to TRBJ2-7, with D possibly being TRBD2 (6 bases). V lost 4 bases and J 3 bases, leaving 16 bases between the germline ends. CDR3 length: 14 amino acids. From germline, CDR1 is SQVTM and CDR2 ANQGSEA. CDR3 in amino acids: CSVATGLNYYEQYF. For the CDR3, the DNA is TGCAGCGTTGCAACGGGACTCAATTACTACGAGCAGTACTTC.